This passage covers 28 T cell receptor beta chains from one sample sequenced in a study of neoadjuvant anti-PD-1 for oral cavity cancer. Some clones are missing from TCRdb's copy, which holds only in-frame ones; the method was immunoSEQ multiplex PCR. The sample consists of more than 50,000 clones, more than 60% of them appearing once. The sample here was PBMCs, taken before nivolumab (anti-PD-1) treatment. The receptors come from a person between 40 and 80 years old with oral cavity squamous cell carcinoma.

The chain is built from TRBV29-1 and TRBJ2-3; 9 nucleotides align to TRBD2. This CDR3 comprises 16 residues. Trimming at V came to 7 bases and at J to 0 bases, leaving 11 bases not matched to a gene. From germline, CDR1 is SQVTM and CDR2 ANQGSEA. The CDR3 coding sequence is TGCAGCGGGAATATCGTGAGCGGGAGGAGCACAGATACGCAGTATTTT. It specifies CSGNIVSGRSTDTQYF.

A few counts support this clone. Other DNA sequences in the sample encode the same CDR3. The chain combines TRBV29-1 with TRBJ1-6, with D perhaps TRBD1 (5 bases). The germline CDR1 and CDR2 sequences are SQVTM and ANQGSEA. V dropped 6 bases and J dropped 7 bases, with 13 bases sitting between them. CDR3 length: 13 amino acids. The CDR3 region has the DNA TGCAGCGTGGGGTCAGGGTCGAATTCACCCCTCCACTTT. This gives the protein CSVGSGSNSPLHF.

The chain has TRBV19 and TRBJ1-2, with D hard to call. The V gene lost 7 bases and the J gene lost 2 bases, with 17 bases spanning the gap. CDR1 is LNHDA, CDR2 SQIVND, per germline (reference sequence). The CDR3 extends over 15 amino acids. CDR3 in amino acids: CASKDGGPGNYGYTF. The DNA of the CDR3 is TGTGCCAGTAAGGATGGAGGCCCAGGAAACTATGGCTACACCTTC.

This clone was seen just once. The rearrangement joins TRBV19 to TRBJ2-1, with TRBD2 identical over 9 bases. With 1 base clipped from V and 4 bases from J, the junction kept 5 bases outside the gene matches. CDR3 size: 16 residues. Germline-derived CDR1 and CDR2 are LNHDA and SQIVND (reference sequence). As DNA, the CDR3 is TGTGCCAGTAGTATAGTAGGTAGCGGGAGTTACAATGAGCAGTTCTTC. Its translation is CASSIVGSGSYNEQFF. Complete variable domain (other parts from reference TRBV19 and TRBJ2-1): DGGITQSPKYLFRKEGQNVTLSCEQNLNHDAMYWYRQDPGQGLRLIYYSQIVNDFQKGDIAEGYSVSREKKESFPLTVTSAQKNPTAFYLCASSIVGSGSYNEQFFGPGTRLTVL.

This rearrangement joins TRBV30 to TRBJ2-7; 10 bases are shared with TRBD2. V shed 2 bases, J shed 2 bases, and the junction held 6 bases outside the gene matches. The CDR3 has 15 amino acids. The germline V gene has CDR1 GTSNPN and CDR2 SVGIG (reference sequence). CDR3 amino acids: CAWSLRTSGTYEQYF. The CDR3, as DNA: TGTGCCTGGAGTCTCCGGACTAGCGGTACCTACGAGCAGTACTTC. The full variable domain, completed using reference TRBV30 and TRBJ2-7, is SQTIHQWPATLVQPVGSPLSLECTVEGTSNPNLYWYRQAAGRGLQLLFYSVGIGQISSEVPQNLSASRPQDRQFILSSKKLLLSDSGFYLCAWSLRTSGTYEQYFGPGTRLTVT.

The chain joins TRBV11-2 to TRBJ2-3; D gene ambiguous. The V and J ends lost 3 bases and 6 bases respectively, with 7 bases between them. The CDR3 spans 12 residues. Germline values: CDR1 SGHAT, CDR2 FQNNGV. The CDR3 nucleotides are TGTGCCAGCAGCTTGAATCAGGATACGCAGTATTTT. It is translated as CASSLNQDTQYF. The full variable domain, in which reference TRBV11-2 and TRBJ2-3 provide the parts outside the CDR3, is EAGVAQSPRYKIIEKRQSVAFWCNPISGHATLYWYQQILGQGPKLLIQFQNNGVVDDSQLPKDRFSAERLKGVDSTLKIQPAKLEDSAVYLCASSLNQDTQYFGPGTRLTVL.

The chain joins TRBV7-9 to TRBJ2-1, with D tentatively TRBD2 (6 bases). V was clipped by 8 bases and J by 7 bases, with 21 bases between them. Germline CDR1 reads SEHNR; CDR2 reads FQNEAQ (reference sequence). This CDR3 region has 15 residues. CDR3 in DNA: TGTGCCAGCGCTCCGCAGCCTGGGGCGGGGAATGAGCAGTTCTTC. Translating it yields CASAPQPGAGNEQFF.

The rearrangement uses TRBV28 and TRBJ2-3; TRBD1 aligns across 7 bases. V was clipped by 7 bases and J by 4 bases; unmatched bases: 5. Germline assignment: CDR1 MDHEN and CDR2 SYDVKM. The CDR3 consists of 13 residues. CDR3 nucleotides: TGTGCCAGCACCATACAGGGGTCAGATACGCAGTATTTT. Translation gives CASTIQGSDTQYF. The full variable domain, its missing parts supplied by reference TRBV28 and TRBJ2-3, is DVKVTQSSRYLVKRTGEKVFLECVQDMDHENMFWYRQDPGLGLRLIYFSYDVKMKEKGDIPEGYSVSREKKERFSLILESASTNQTSMYLCASTIQGSDTQYFGPGTRLTVL.

This chain uses TRBV11-2 with TRBJ2-1; D is unresolved. V lost 1 base to trimming and J lost 5 bases, with 6 bases between them. CDR3 length: 13 residues. The germline gives CDR1 SGHAT, CDR2 FQNNGV. The CDR3 reads CASSLALNNEQFF. The DNA of the CDR3 is TGTGCCAGCAGCTTAGCACTCAACAATGAGCAGTTCTTC.

V is TRBV6-1 and J is TRBJ2-5, with 9 bases matching TRBD1. Germline lookup yields CDR1 MNHNS and CDR2 SASEGT. Unmatched junction bases numbered 4, after V lost 6 bases and J lost 5 bases. The CDR3 sequence is 13 residues long. Here the CDR3 reads CASRGQGRETQYF. The CDR3 DNA sequence: TGTGCCAGCAGGGGACAGGGTAGGGAGACCCAGTACTTC.

This clone turned up a few times. V usage is TRBV27 and J usage is TRBJ2-5; 9 nucleotides align to TRBD2. The CDR3 contains 16 residues. Germline CDR1 is MNHEY and CDR2 is SMNVEV (reference sequence). Unmatched junction bases numbered 8, after V lost 3 bases and J lost 3 bases. Here the CDR3 reads CASSFLSAGGKETQYF. The DNA of the CDR3 is TGTGCCAGCAGTTTTCTATCCGCGGGGGGGAAAGAGACCCAGTACTTC.

In its sample, this clone was seen once. The rearrangement joins TRBV5-6 to TRBJ2-2; D ambiguous. Germline-derived CDR1 and CDR2 are SGHDT and YYEEEE. The CDR3 loop spans 14 amino acids. Deletions cut 2 bases from V and 3 bases from J, with 8 bases between. CDR3 nucleotide sequence: TGTGCCAGCAGCTTTGCTCCAGACACCGGGGAGCTGTTTTTT. It is translated as CASSFAPDTGELFF.

V usage is TRBV2 and J usage is TRBJ2-3; unclear D gene. The CDR3 runs to 10 residues. The V and J ends lost 6 bases and 6 bases respectively, with 4 bases between them. Germline V gene sequence: CDR1 SNHLY, CDR2 FYNNEI. The CDR3 loop is CASRVDTQYF. The CDR3 DNA sequence: TGTGCCAGCAGGGTTGATACGCAGTATTTT.

The chain carries TRBV7-8 and TRBJ1-1, with D possibly matching TRBD1 (6 bases). With 7 bases removed from V and 2 bases from J, the gap between germline ends came to 14 bases. The germline V gene encodes CDR1 SGHVS and CDR2 FQNEAQ. CDR3 size: 14 residues. DNA for the CDR3: TGTGCCAGCAACAGTCAGGGGAGAAACACTGAAGCTTTCTTT. It codes for CASNSQGRNTEAFF.

The chain carries TRBV7-9 and TRBJ1-2; the match to TRBD1 covers 12 bases. Trimming removed 5 bases from V and 5 bases from J; junction bases left unmatched: 12. The CDR3 length is 17 residues. The germline V gene encodes CDR1 SEHNR and CDR2 FQNEAQ (reference sequence). The CDR3 loop is CASSPGTGGSVGYGYTF. In DNA form, the CDR3 reads TGTGCCAGCAGCCCAGGGACAGGGGGCAGCGTTGGATATGGCTACACCTTC.

The chain joins TRBV18 to TRBJ1-5; possible D gene TRBD1, 6 bases. Germline lookup yields CDR1 KGHSH and CDR2 LQKENI. This CDR3 has 15 residues. V was trimmed by 2 bases and J by 6 bases, leaving 14 bases between them. The CDR3 DNA reads TGTGCCAGCTCACCAACCAAGGGGGGTTCTCAGCCCCAGCATTTT. The encoded protein is CASSPTKGGSQPQHF.

A few counts support this clone. The V gene is TRBV25-1, the J gene TRBJ1-6; D is undetermined. V was clipped by 4 bases and J by 9 bases, with 19 bases between them. The CDR3 spans 16 residues. Germline assignment: CDR1 MGHDK and CDR2 SYGVNS. DNA for the CDR3: TGTGCCAGCAGTGCCTATCGTGGGGTAGGCGCTTCACCCCTCCACTTT. Translating it yields CASSAYRGVGASPLHF.

This chain links TRBV7-6 with TRBJ2-1, with TRBD1 matching over 7 bases. The V and J ends lost 5 bases and 10 bases, in that order; junction bases with no gene match: 8. The CDR3 loop spans 13 amino acids. Germline CDR1 is SGHVS and CDR2 is FNYEAQ. In DNA form, the CDR3 reads TGTGCCAGCAGCACCGAAACAGGGGTCGAGCAGTTCTTC. It is translated as CASSTETGVEQFF.

The chain carries TRBV27 and TRBJ1-5; maybe TRBD1 (6 bases). CDR1 and CDR2 from the germline V gene are MNHEY and SMNVEV (reference sequence). The CDR3 sequence is 19 residues long. V dropped 2 bases and J dropped 0 bases, with 20 bases sitting between them. CDR3 protein: CASSLSRTDDRYSNQPQHF. CDR3 sequence (DNA): TGTGCCAGCAGTTTAAGTCGGACAGACGACAGATATAGCAATCAGCCCCAGCATTTT.

The chain carries TRBV15 and TRBJ2-7; no clear D. Between the trimmed V and J ends, which lost 5 bases and 6 bases, there was a span of 8 bases. Germline assignment: CDR1 LNHNV and CDR2 YYDKDF (reference sequence). This CDR3 has 11 residues. CDR3 nucleotide sequence: TGTGCCACCAGCGCCACGGGCGAGCAGTACTTC. Its protein is CATSATGEQYF.

This chain links TRBV7-9 with TRBJ1-1, with D unresolved. CDR1 is SEHNR and CDR2 is FQNEAQ in the germline V gene (reference sequence). The CDR3 is 16 amino acids. V lost 1 base and J 1 base, leaving 13 bases between the germline ends. CDR3 protein: CASSLGPTRPNTEAFF. As DNA, the CDR3 is TGTGCCAGCAGCTTAGGGCCCACTCGGCCGAACACTGAAGCTTTCTTT.

This clone was picked up a small number of times. The identical CDR3 is also encoded by other nucleotide sequences in the sample. The chain employs TRBV6-1 and TRBJ1-1; D ambiguous. The germline CDR1 and CDR2 sequences are MNHNS and SASEGT. The ends were cut back, 2 bases at V and 1 base at J, with 8 bases in the middle. The CDR3 sequence is 14 residues long. CDR3 sequence: CASSEKGGNTEAFF. The CDR3 DNA reads TGTGCCAGCAGTGAAAAGGGAGGGAACACTGAAGCTTTCTTT.

The chain uses TRBV2 and TRBJ1-1; D is perhaps TRBD1 (5 bases). CDR1 SNHLY and CDR2 FYNNEI come from the germline V gene. This CDR3 has 13 residues. The ends were cut back, 9 bases at V and 7 bases at J, with 18 bases in the middle. In nucleotides, the CDR3 is TGTGCCAGGGGAGAAGGGGCTGGGAGTGAAGCTTTCTTT. This translates into CARGEGAGSEAFF.

There are a few counts of this clone. CDR3 loop: CASSEAVNTGELFF. The CDR3 nucleotides are TGTGCCAGCAGCGAAGCGGTCAACACCGGGGAGCTGTTTTTT. This rearrangement joins TRBV7-2 to TRBJ2-2, with a weak D call TRBD2 (5 bases). The length of the CDR3 is 14 residues. V was trimmed by 5 bases and J by 2 bases, leaving 9 bases between them. The germline CDR1 and CDR2 sequences are SGHTA and FQGNSA.

The V call is TRBV6-4, the J call TRBJ1-2; D ambiguous. This CDR3 has 16 amino acids. V was trimmed by 7 bases and J by 1 base, leaving 19 bases between them. Germline V gene data show CDR1 as MRHNA and CDR2 as SNTAGT. The CDR3 region has the DNA TGTGCCAGCACGCAGCCTAGGGCTGGGGATAACTATGGCTACACCTTC. Protein product: CASTQPRAGDNYGYTF.

This chain connects TRBV5-6 to TRBJ2-1, with D unclear. Germline assignment: CDR1 SGHDT and CDR2 YYEEEE. V gave up 2 bases and J gave up 0 bases, with 6 bases separating them. This CDR3 has 14 residues. The CDR3 region has the DNA TGTGCCAGCAGCTTAGGGTCCTCCTACAATGAGCAGTTCTTC. This gives the protein CASSLGSSYNEQFF.

About this clone itself: Other DNA sequences within the sample encode an identical CDR3. The V and J genes are TRBV20-1 and TRBJ1-2; D not certain. The CDR3 loop spans 10 amino acids. Trimming took off 5 bases at V and 5 bases at J, with 6 bases between the two ends. Germline CDR1 reads DFQATT; CDR2 reads SNEGSKA (reference sequence). CDR3 coding DNA: TGCAGTGCTTTTCAATATGGCTACACCTTC. It codes for CSAFQYGYTF.

This clone appeared a few times. This chain uses TRBV5-4 with TRBJ2-7, with TRBD2 identical over 9 bases. CDR3 size: 14 residues. Looked up from germline, CDR1 is SGHNT and CDR2 is YYREEE (reference sequence). V lost 4 bases, J lost 6 bases, and 8 bases stayed unmatched. The CDR3 DNA reads TGTGCCAGCAGCCCACAGGCGGGGGGGGCCGAGCAGTACTTC. Amino acids: CASSPQAGGAEQYF.